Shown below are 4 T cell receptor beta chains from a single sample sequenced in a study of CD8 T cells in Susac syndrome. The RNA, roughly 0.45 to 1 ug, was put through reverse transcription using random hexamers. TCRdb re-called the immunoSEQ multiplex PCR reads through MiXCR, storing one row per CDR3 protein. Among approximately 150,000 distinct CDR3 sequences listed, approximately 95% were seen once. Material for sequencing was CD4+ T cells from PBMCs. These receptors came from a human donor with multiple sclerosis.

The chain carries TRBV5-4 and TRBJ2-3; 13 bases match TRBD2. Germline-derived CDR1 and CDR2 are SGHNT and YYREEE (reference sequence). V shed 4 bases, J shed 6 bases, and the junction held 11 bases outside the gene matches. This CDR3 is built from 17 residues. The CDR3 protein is CASSPGLAGSVADTQYF. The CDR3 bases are TGTGCCAGCAGCCCGGGACTAGCGGGATCGGTGGCGGATACGCAGTATTTT.

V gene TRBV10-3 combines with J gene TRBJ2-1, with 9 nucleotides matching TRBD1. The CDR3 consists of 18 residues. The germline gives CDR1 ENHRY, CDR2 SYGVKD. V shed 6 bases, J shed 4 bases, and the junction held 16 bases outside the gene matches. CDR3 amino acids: CAISRGFHTGGQYNEQFF. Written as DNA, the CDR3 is TGTGCCATCAGCCGAGGTTTCCACACAGGGGGCCAGTACAATGAGCAGTTCTTC.

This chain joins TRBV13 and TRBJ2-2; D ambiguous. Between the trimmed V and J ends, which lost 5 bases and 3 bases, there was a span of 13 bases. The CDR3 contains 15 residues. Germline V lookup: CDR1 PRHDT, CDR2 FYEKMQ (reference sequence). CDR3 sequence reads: CASSLPDSDTGELFF. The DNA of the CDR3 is TGTGCCAGCAGCCTTCCGGATTCGGACACCGGGGAGCTGTTTTTT. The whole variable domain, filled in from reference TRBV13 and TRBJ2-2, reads AAGVIQSPRHLIKEKRETATLKCYPIPRHDTVYWYQQGPGQDPQFLISFYEKMQSDKGSIPDRFSAQQFSDYHSELNMSSLELGDSALYFCASSLPDSDTGELFFGEGSRLTVL.

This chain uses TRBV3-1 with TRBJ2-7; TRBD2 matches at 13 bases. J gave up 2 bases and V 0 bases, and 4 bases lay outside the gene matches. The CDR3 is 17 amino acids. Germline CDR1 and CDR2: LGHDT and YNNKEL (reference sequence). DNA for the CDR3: TGTGCCAGCAGCCAAGATTACGGACTAGCGGGAGCCTACGAGCAGTACTTC. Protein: CASSQDYGLAGAYEQYF.